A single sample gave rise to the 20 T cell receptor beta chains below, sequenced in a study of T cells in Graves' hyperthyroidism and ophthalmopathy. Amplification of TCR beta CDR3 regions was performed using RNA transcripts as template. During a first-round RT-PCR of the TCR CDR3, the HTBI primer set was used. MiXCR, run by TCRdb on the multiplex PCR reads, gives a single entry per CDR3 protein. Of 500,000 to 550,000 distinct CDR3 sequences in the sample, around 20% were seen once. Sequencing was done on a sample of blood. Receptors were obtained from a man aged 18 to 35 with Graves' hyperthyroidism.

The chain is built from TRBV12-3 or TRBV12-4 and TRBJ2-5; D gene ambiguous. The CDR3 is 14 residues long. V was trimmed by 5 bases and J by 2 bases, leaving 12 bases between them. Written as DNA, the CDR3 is TGTGCCAGCAGTCCCTCCGGGTGGCAAGAGACCCAGTACTTC. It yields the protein CASSPSGWQETQYF.

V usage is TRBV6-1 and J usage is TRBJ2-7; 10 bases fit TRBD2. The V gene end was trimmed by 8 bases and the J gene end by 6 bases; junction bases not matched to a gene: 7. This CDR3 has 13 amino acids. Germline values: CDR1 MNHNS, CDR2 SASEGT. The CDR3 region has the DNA TGTGCCAGCCAGCGGGAGGGCCGTTCCGAGCAGTACTTC. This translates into CASQREGRSEQYF.

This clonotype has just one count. Written as DNA, the CDR3 is TGTGCCAGCAGCGTAGACGGCCGGCAAGAGACCCAGTACTTC. Translating gives CASSVDGRQETQYF. This chain joins TRBV9 and TRBJ2-5; unclear D gene. V gave up 0 bases and J gave up 2 bases, with 8 bases separating them. CDR1 SGDLS and CDR2 YYNGEE come from the germline V gene. The CDR3 loop spans 14 amino acids.

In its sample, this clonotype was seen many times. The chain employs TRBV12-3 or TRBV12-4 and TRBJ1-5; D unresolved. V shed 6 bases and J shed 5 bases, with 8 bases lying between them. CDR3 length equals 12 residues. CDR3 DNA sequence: TGTGCCAGCAGCCCTTCCTATCAGCCCCAGCATTTT. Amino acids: CASSPSYQPQHF.

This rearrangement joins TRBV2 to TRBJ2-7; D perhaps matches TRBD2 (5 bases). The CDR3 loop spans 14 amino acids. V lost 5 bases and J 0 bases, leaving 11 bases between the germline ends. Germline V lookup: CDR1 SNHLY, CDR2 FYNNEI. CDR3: CASSLRELSYEQYF. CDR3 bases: TGTGCCAGCAGTTTACGGGAACTCTCCTACGAGCAGTACTTC.

This CDR3 is CASSGTAGGQGGYTF. In nucleotides, the CDR3 is TGTGCCAGCAGCGGGACAGCGGGGGGCCAGGGAGGCTACACCTTC. V gene TRBV28 combines with J gene TRBJ1-2, with 7 bases that match TRBD1. In germline, CDR1 is MDHEN, CDR2 SYDVKM. Unmatched junction bases numbered 15, after V lost 6 bases and J lost 8 bases. CDR3 length equals 15 residues.

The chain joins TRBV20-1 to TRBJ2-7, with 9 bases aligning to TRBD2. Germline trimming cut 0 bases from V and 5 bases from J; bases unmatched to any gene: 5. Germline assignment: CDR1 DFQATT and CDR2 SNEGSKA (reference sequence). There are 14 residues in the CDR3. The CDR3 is CSARDKVAGDEQYF. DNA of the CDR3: TGCAGTGCTAGAGATAAGGTAGCGGGAGACGAGCAGTACTTC.

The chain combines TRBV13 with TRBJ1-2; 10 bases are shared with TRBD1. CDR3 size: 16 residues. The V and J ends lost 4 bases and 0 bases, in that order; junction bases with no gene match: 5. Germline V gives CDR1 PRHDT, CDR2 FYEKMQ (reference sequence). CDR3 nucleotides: TGTGCCAGCAGCTCTATGGACAGGGGGTCTAACTATGGCTACACCTTC. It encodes CASSSMDRGSNYGYTF.

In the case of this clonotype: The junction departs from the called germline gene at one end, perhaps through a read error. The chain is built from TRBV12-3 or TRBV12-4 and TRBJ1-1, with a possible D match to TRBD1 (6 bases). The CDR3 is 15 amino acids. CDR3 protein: CSSKRDITLYTEAFF. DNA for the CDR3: TGTTCCAGCAAAAGGGACATCACATTGTACACTGAAGCTTTCTTT.

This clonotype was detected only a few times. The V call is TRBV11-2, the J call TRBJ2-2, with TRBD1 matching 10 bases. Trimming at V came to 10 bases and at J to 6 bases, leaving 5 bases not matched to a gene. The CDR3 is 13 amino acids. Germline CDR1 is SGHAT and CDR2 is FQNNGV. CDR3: CATRQGAPGELFF. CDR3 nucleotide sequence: TGTGCCACCAGACAGGGGGCTCCCGGGGAGCTGTTTTTT.

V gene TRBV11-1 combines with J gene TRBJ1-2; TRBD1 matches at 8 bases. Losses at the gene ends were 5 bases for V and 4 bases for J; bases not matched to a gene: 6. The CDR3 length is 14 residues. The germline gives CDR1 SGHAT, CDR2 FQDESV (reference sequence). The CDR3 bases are TGTGCCAGCAGCGTGGACAGGGTCTCCTATGGCTACACCTTC. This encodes CASSVDRVSYGYTF.

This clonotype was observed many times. CDR3 DNA: TGCAGCGTTGGTCCCAACTATGGCTACACCTTC. Amino acids: CSVGPNYGYTF. The chain uses TRBV29-1 and TRBJ1-2, with no clear D. Germline V CDR1 and CDR2: SQVTM, ANQGSEA. V was cut by 4 bases and J by 2 bases, with 5 bases left in between. The CDR3 totals 11 residues.

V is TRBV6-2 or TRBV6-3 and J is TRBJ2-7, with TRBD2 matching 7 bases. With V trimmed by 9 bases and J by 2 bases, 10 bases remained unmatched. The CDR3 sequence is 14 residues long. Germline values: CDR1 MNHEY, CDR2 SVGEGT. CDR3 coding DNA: TGTGCCAGTCGAAACCGGGACTATCCCTACGAGCAGTACTTC. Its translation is CASRNRDYPYEQYF.

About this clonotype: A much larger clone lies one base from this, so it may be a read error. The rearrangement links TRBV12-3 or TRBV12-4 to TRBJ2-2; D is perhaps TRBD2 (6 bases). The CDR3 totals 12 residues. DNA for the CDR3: TGTGCCAGCAGCTACATCGGCGGGGAGCTGTGTTTT. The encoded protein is CASSYIGGELCF.

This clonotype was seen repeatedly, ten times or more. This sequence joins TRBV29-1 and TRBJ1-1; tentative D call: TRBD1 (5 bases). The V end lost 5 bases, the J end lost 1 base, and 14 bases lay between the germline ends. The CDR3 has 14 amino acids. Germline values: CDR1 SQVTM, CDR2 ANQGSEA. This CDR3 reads CSVMGVYRNTEAFF. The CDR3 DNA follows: TGCAGCGTTATGGGGGTATATAGGAACACTGAAGCTTTCTTT.

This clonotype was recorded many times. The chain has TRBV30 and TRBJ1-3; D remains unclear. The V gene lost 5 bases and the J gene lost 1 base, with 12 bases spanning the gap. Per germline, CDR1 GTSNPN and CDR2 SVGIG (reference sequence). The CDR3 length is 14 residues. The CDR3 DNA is TGTGCCTGGGGCGGGTCGGTGTCTGGAAACACCATATATTTT. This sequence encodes CAWGGSVSGNTIYF. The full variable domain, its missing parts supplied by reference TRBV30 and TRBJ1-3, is SQTIHQWPATLVQPVGSPLSLECTVEGTSNPNLYWYRQAAGRGLQLLFYSVGIGQISSEVPQNLSASRPQDRQFILSSKKLLLSDSGFYLCAWGGSVSGNTIYFGEGSWLTVV.

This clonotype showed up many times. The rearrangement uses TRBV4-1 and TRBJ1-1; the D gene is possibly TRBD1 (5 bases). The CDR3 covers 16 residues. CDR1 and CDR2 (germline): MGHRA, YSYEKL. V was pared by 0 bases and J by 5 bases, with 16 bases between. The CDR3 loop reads CASSQDLPRAGTEAFF. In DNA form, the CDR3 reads TGCGCCAGCAGCCAAGATCTCCCCAGGGCGGGGACTGAAGCTTTCTTT.

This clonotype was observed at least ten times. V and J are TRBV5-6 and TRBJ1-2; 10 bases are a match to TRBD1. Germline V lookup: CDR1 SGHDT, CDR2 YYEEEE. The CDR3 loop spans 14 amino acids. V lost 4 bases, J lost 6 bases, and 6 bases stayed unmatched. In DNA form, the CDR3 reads TGTGCCAGCAGCACCCCGGGACAGGGGAATGGCTACACCTTC. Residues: CASSTPGQGNGYTF.

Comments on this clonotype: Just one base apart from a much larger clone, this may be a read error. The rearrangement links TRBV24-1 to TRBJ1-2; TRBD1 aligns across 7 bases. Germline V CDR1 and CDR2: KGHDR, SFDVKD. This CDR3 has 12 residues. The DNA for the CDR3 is TGTGCCTCCAGTGATAACAGGGGCGGCTACACCTTC. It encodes CASSDNRGGYTF.

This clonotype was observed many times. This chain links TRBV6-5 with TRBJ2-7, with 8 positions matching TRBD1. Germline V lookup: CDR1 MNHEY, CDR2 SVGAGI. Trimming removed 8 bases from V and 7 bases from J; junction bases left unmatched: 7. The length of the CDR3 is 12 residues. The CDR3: CASGGRGLEQYF. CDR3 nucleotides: TGTGCCAGCGGAGGCAGGGGGCTGGAGCAGTACTTC.